These T cell receptor beta chains were read from a single sample in a study of identical twins. TCRdb reanalysed the 5' RACE reads using MiXCR and keeps one entry per CDR3 protein. The repertoire holds hundreds of thousands of distinct CDR3 sequences, with approximately 6.1% as singletons. Sequenced material: naive T cells sorted from blood. These receptors were obtained from a man between 18 and 35 years old in good health. Each CDR3 is given with its conserved first and last residue. The D gene is left open where the match is weak. Clone sizes are given selectively: once, few, many, or a class where the clone is expanded.

J gene	V gene	clone size	D gene	CDR3 protein	CDR3 DNA
TRBJ1-4	TRBV10-3	NA	NA	CAISPRLGEKLFF	TGTGCCATCAGTCCACGCCTAGGGGAAAAACTGTTTTTT
TRBJ2-1	TRBV2	NA	NA	CASRANQYNEQFF	TGTGCCAGCAGGGCGAACCAATACAATGAGCAGTTCTTC
TRBJ2-3	TRBV23-1	NA	NA	CALGTSGGDTQYF	TGCGCTCTCGGGACATCAGGTGGAGATACGCAGTATTTT
TRBJ1-1	TRBV12-3/TRBV12-4	many	NA	CASSLLMNTEAFF	TGTGCCAGCAGTTTACTTATGAACACTGAAGCTTTCTTT
TRBJ2-3	TRBV20-1	many	NA	CSAPPAPGTDTQYF	TGCAGTGCTCCTCCGGCACCTGGGACAGATACGCAGTATTTT
TRBJ2-3	TRBV6-2/TRBV6-3	few	NA	CASSTSATRLSDTQYF	TGTGCCAGCAGTACATCAGCGACTAGGCTCTCAGATACGCAGTATTTT
TRBJ2-1	TRBV4-1	NA	TRBD1	CASSHGQGINEQFF	TGCGCCAGCAGCCACGGACAGGGGATCAATGAGCAGTTCTTC
TRBJ2-3	TRBV15	many	NA	CATSRGAGTDTQYF	TGTGCCACCAGCAGAGGAGCGGGTACAGATACGCAGTATTTT
TRBJ2-5	TRBV27	NA	TRBD1	CASIRGRRETQYF	TGTGCCAGCATCAGGGGGCGGCGCGAGACCCAGTACTTC
TRBJ2-1	TRBV5-1	many	NA	CASSLNYNEQFF	TGCGCCAGCAGCCTGAACTACAATGAGCAGTTCTTC
TRBJ1-5	TRBV15	NA	NA	CATRLRQPNQPQHF	TGTGCCACCAGGTTAAGACAGCCCAATCAGCCCCAGCATTTT
TRBJ2-3	TRBV6-1	many	TRBD2	CASRNPSGRFTDTQYF	TGTGCCAGCAGAAATCCTAGCGGGAGATTCACAGATACGCAGTATTTT
TRBJ2-5	TRBV20-1	many	TRBD2	CSARGAGSETQYF	TGCAGTGCTAGAGGAGCGGGGTCGGAGACCCAGTACTTC
TRBJ2-3	TRBV6-2/TRBV6-3	many	NA	CASSYHRAGRWGDTQYF	TGTGCCAGCAGTTATCATCGAGCAGGGCGGTGGGGAGATACGCAGTATTTT
TRBJ2-6	TRBV10-3	NA	TRBD1	CANRGSGANVLTF	TGTGCGAACAGGGGCTCTGGGGCCAACGTCCTGACTTTC
TRBJ2-3	TRBV12-3/TRBV12-4	many	TRBD1	CASHLGYTGAQYF	TGTGCCAGCCATCTAGGGTACACAGGGGCGCAGTATTTT
TRBJ1-5	TRBV12-3/TRBV12-4	many	NA	CASSFLDRRGQPQHF	TGTGCCAGCAGTTTCCTGGACAGACGCGGTCAGCCCCAGCATTTT
TRBJ2-2	TRBV6-2/TRBV6-3	NA	NA	CASSDAIGAGNTGELFF	TGTGCCAGCAGTGACGCGATCGGGGCGGGGAACACCGGGGAGCTGTTTTTT
TRBJ1-5	TRBV12-3/TRBV12-4	many	TRBD1	CASSKTGRQPQHF	TGTGCCAGCAGTAAGACAGGGAGGCAGCCCCAGCATTTT
TRBJ2-7	TRBV20-1	many	TRBD2	CSAVGTSGSSLGYEQYF	TGCAGTGCTGTCGGGACTAGCGGGAGTTCACTTGGCTACGAGCAGTACTTC
TRBJ2-1	TRBV30	many	NA	CAWSTGPYNEQFF	TGTGCCTGGAGTACAGGGCCTTACAATGAGCAGTTCTTC
TRBJ2-5	TRBV20-1	few	TRBD1	CSASAGTGAETQYF	TGCAGTGCTAGCGCCGGGACAGGGGCAGAGACCCAGTACTTC
TRBJ1-4	TRBV4-3	few	NA	CASAQGLNEKLFF	TGCGCCAGCGCTCAGGGGCTTAATGAAAAACTGTTTTTT
TRBJ1-2	TRBV7-6	NA	TRBD1	CASSFWTGGRGYTF	TGTGCCAGCAGCTTTTGGACAGGGGGCCGTGGCTACACCTTC
TRBJ1-2	TRBV7-2	many	TRBD1	CASSSGGQTSYGYTF	TGTGCCAGCAGCTCAGGGGGACAGACAAGCTATGGCTACACCTTC
TRBJ2-3	TRBV7-6	NA	TRBD1	CASSTSTGPDTQYF	TGTGCCAGCAGCACCTCGACAGGGCCAGATACGCAGTATTTT
TRBJ2-4	TRBV5-1	NA	TRBD2	CASSEGLAGGANIQYF	TGCGCCAGCAGCGAGGGACTAGCGGGAGGGGCAAACATTCAGTACTTC
TRBJ2-4	TRBV20-1	few	TRBD2	CSARASGDKNIQYF	TGCAGTGCTAGGGCTAGCGGGGACAAAAACATTCAGTACTTC
TRBJ2-2	TRBV5-1	many	NA	CASSSQNTGELFF	TGCGCCAGCAGCTCACAGAACACCGGGGAGCTGTTTTTT
TRBJ2-1	TRBV19	few	NA	CASSSSGTKGEQFF	TGTGCCAGTAGTTCCTCCGGGACCAAGGGTGAGCAGTTCTTC
TRBJ1-5	TRBV3-1	NA	TRBD1	CASSHTDRVNQPQHF	TGTGCCAGCAGCCATACCGACAGGGTCAATCAGCCCCAGCATTTT
TRBJ1-5	TRBV20-1	many	TRBD1	CSATTGGNQPQHF	TGCAGTGCCACTACAGGGGGAAATCAGCCCCAGCATTTT
TRBJ2-1	TRBV20-1	NA	TRBD2	CSAMGLPADEQFF	TGCAGTGCTATGGGACTACCCGCGGATGAGCAGTTCTTC
TRBJ1-2	TRBV12-3/TRBV12-4	many	TRBD1	CASTWLGQDSYGYTF	TGTGCCAGCACCTGGCTGGGACAGGATAGCTATGGCTACACCTTC
TRBJ1-6	TRBV2	many	NA	CASSVQHSPLHF	TGTGCCAGCAGTGTCCAGCATTCACCCCTCCACTTT
TRBJ1-4	TRBV12-3/TRBV12-4	many	NA	CASSLWANEKLFF	TGTGCCAGCAGTTTATGGGCTAATGAAAAACTGTTTTTT
TRBJ1-1	TRBV19	NA	TRBD1	CASSATGEVRAFF	TGTGCCAGTAGTGCGACAGGGGAAGTAAGAGCTTTCTTT
TRBJ2-5	TRBV7-2	many	NA	CASSQRLLDQETQYF	TGTGCCAGCAGTCAAAGGCTGCTAGACCAAGAGACCCAGTACTTC
TRBJ1-2	TRBV7-2	NA	TRBD1	CASSLRTGSYGYTF	TGTGCCAGCAGCTTAAGGACAGGGAGCTATGGCTACACCTTC
TRBJ2-3	TRBV10-2	NA	TRBD2	CASHEREGLFGTQYF	TGCGCCAGCCATGAGCGGGAGGGCCTGTTTGGTACGCAGTATTTT
TRBJ2-2	TRBV5-1	few	TRBD1	CASSYWDRSTGELFF	TGCGCCAGCAGCTATTGGGACAGGAGCACCGGGGAGCTGTTTTTT
TRBJ2-1	TRBV7-6	many	TRBD2	CASSLTSGPVDEQFF	TGTGCCAGCAGCTTAACTAGCGGCCCGGTCGATGAGCAGTTCTTC
TRBJ2-5	TRBV20-1	few	NA	CSARDLRGTPGLETQYF	TGCAGTGCTAGAGATCTACGAGGGACTCCCGGGTTGGAGACCCAGTACTTC
TRBJ2-7	TRBV6-2/TRBV6-3	few	NA	CASSLLETRGYEQYF	TGTGCCAGCAGTTTGTTGGAAACCCGGGGATACGAGCAGTACTTC
TRBJ2-7	TRBV6-6	many	NA	CASRDYEQYF	TGTGCCAGCAGGGACTACGAGCAGTACTTC
TRBJ2-1	TRBV7-3	few	NA	CASSLSLDPPQQFF	TGTGCCAGCAGCTTAAGTCTGGACCCTCCCCAGCAGTTCTTC
TRBJ2-2	TRBV10-3	many	NA	CATTVGTTNTGELFF	TGTGCCACTACCGTGGGGACGACGAACACCGGGGAGCTGTTTTTT
TRBJ2-5	TRBV7-9	many	NA	CASSLRRGQETQYF	TGTGCCAGCAGCCTTCGGAGGGGACAAGAGACCCAGTACTTC
TRBJ2-1	TRBV20-1	few	TRBD2	CSARDGLAGGEEQFF	TGCAGTGCTAGAGATGGACTAGCGGGCGGAGAAGAGCAGTTCTTC
TRBJ2-1	TRBV20-1	many	NA	CSARRGSYNEQFF	TGCAGTGCTCGCCGGGGCTCCTACAATGAGCAGTTCTTC
TRBJ1-3	TRBV12-3/TRBV12-4	many	TRBD1	CASSPARDRVAVDTIYF	TGTGCCAGCAGTCCGGCCCGGGACAGGGTCGCCGTTGACACCATATATTTT
TRBJ2-2	TRBV12-3/TRBV12-4	many	TRBD1	CASSLYRGNGELFF	TGTGCCAGCAGTTTATACAGGGGGAACGGGGAGCTGTTTTTT
TRBJ1-2	TRBV6-2/TRBV6-3	many	NA	CASTLTQAGYGYTF	TGTGCCAGCACCCTTACTCAAGCGGGATATGGCTACACCTTC
TRBJ1-3	TRBV29-1	many	TRBD1	CSVEGFGTGGETGNTIYF	TGCAGCGTTGAAGGTTTCGGGACAGGGGGCGAGACTGGAAACACCATATATTTT
TRBJ2-2	TRBV6-4	few	NA	CASSDRAETGELFF	TGTGCCAGCAGTGACAGGGCCGAGACCGGGGAGCTGTTTTTT
TRBJ1-1	TRBV28	many	TRBD1	CASSPPGQKTTEAFF	TGTGCCAGCAGTCCACCGGGACAGAAGACCACTGAAGCTTTCTTT
TRBJ1-1	TRBV30	many	NA	CAWVGQRRNTEAFF	TGTGCCTGGGTAGGTCAAAGGAGGAACACTGAAGCTTTCTTT
TRBJ1-5	TRBV27	many	NA	CASGPGAAFRDQPQHF	TGTGCCAGCGGTCCGGGGGCAGCCTTTCGAGATCAGCCCCAGCATTTT
TRBJ2-5	TRBV9	few	NA	CASSVETLGETQYF	TGTGCCAGCAGCGTAGAGACCTTAGGAGAGACCCAGTACTTC
TRBJ2-5	TRBV20-1	many	TRBD2	CSARVVLAAKETQYF	TGCAGTGCCAGAGTGGTACTAGCGGCTAAAGAGACCCAGTACTTC